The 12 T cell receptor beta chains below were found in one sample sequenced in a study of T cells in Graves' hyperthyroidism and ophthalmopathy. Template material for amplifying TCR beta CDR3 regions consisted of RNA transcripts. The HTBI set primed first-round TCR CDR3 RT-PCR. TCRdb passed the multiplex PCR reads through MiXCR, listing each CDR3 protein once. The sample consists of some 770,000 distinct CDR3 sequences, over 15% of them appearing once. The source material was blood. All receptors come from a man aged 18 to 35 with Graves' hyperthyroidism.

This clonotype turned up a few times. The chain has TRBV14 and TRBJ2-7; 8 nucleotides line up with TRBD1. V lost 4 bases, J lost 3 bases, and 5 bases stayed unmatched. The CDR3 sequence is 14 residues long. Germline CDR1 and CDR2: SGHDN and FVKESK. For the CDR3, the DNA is TGTGCCAGCAGCCCCAGGGGGCCGTACTACGAGCAGTACTTC. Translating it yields CASSPRGPYYEQYF. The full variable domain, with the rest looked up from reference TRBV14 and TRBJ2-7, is EAGVTQFPSHSVIEKGQTVTLRCDPISGHDNLYWYRRVMGKEIKFLLHFVKESKQDESGMPNNRFLAERTGGTYSTLKVQPAELEDSGVYFCASSPRGPYYEQYFGPGTRLTVT.

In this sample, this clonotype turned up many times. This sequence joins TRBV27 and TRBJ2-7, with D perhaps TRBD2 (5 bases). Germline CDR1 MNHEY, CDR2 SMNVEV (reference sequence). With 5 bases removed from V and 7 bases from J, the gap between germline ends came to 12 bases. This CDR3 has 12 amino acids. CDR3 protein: CASSASPGEQYF. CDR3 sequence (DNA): TGTGCCAGCAGTGCGAGTCCGGGGGAGCAGTACTTC.

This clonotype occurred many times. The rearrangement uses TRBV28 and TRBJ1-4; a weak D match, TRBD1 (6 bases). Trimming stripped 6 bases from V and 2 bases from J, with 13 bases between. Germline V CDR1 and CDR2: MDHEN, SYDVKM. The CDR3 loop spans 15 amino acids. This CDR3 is CASSPAGGTNEKLFF. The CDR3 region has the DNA TGTGCCAGCAGCCCCGCGGGGGGCACTAATGAAAAACTGTTTTTT.

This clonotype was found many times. CDR3 in amino acids: CASSPISGGPKETQYF. The CDR3 nucleotides read TGTGCCAGCAGTCCCATATCGGGAGGGCCGAAAGAGACCCAGTACTTC. The chain recombines TRBV28 with TRBJ2-5; TRBD2 matches 8 bases. From germline, CDR1 is MDHEN and CDR2 SYDVKM. The V and J ends lost 5 bases and 3 bases, in that order; junction bases with no gene match: 11. This CDR3 is 16 amino acids long.

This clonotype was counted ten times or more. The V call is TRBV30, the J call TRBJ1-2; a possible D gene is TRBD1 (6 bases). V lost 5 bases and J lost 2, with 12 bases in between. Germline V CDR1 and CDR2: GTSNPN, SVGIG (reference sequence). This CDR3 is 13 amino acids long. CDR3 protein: CAWDPGHNYGYTF. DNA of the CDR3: TGTGCCTGGGACCCGGGACACAACTATGGCTACACCTTC.

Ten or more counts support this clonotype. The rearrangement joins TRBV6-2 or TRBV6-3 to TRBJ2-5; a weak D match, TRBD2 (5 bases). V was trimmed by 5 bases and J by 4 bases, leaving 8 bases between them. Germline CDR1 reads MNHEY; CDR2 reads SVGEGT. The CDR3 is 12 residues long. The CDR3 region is CASSVAGETQYF. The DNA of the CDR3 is TGTGCCAGCAGTGTGGCGGGAGAGACCCAGTACTTC.

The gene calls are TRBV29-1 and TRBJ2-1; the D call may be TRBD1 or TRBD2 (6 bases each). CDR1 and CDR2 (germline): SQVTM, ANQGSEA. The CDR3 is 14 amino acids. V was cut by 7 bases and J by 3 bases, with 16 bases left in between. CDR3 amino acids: CSADGGPYYNEQFF. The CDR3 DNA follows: TGCAGCGCCGACGGGGGCCCCTACTACAATGAGCAGTTCTTC.

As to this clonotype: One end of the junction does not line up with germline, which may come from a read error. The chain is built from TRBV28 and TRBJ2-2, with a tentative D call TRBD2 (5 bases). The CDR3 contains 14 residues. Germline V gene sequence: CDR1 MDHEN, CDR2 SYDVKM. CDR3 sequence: CASSFTRHTGELLF. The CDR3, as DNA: TGTGCCAGCAGCTTTACTCGACACACCGGGGAGCTGCTTTTT.

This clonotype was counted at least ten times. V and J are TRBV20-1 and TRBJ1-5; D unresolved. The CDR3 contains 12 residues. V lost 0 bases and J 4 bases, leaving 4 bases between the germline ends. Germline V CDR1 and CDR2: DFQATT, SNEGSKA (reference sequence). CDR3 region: CSARDNNQPQHF. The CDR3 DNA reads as TGCAGTGCTAGAGATAATAATCAGCCCCAGCATTTT.

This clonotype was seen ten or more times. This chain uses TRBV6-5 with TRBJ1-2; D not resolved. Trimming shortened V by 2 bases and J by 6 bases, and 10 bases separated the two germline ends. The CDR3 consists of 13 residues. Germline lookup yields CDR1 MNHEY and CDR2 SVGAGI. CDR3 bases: TGTGCCAGCAGTTACCTTCACAAGGATGGCTACACCTTC. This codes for CASSYLHKDGYTF.

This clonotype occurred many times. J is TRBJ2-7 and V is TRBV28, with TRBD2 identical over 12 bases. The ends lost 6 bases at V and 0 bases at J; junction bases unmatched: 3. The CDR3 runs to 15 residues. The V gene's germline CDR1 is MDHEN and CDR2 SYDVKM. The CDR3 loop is CASSRTSGTSYEQYF. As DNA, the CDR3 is TGTGCCAGCAGCCGGACTAGCGGGACCTCCTACGAGCAGTACTTC.

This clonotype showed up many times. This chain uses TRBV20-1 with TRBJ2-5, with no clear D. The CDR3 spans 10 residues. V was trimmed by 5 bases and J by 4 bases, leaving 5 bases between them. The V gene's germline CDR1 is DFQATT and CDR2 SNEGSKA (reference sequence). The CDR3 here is CSAWLETQYF. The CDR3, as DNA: TGCAGTGCTTGGCTAGAGACCCAGTACTTC.